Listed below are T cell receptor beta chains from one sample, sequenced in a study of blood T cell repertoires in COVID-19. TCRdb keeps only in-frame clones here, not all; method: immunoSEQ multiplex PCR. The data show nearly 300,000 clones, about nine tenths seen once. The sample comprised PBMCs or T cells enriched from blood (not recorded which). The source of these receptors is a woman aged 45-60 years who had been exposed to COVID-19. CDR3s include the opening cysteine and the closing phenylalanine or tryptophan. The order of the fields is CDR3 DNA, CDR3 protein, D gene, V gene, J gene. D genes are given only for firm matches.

CDR3nt: TGTGCCAGCAGCGCCTTAGCCAGGGGGTCCTTAACAAAGCAGTACTTC
CDR3aa: CASSALARGSLTKQYF
d_gene: TRBD1
v_gene: TRBV9
j_gene: TRBJ2-7

CDR3nt: TGCGCCAGCAGCTTGGAGCTAGCGGGGGGCCTGCCGTTCTTC
CDR3aa: CASSLELAGGLPFF
d_gene: TRBD2
v_gene: TRBV5-1
j_gene: TRBJ2-1

CDR3nt: TGTGCCAGCAGCATGCTAGCGGGATCCTACAATGAGCAGTTCTTC
CDR3aa: CASSMLAGSYNEQFF
d_gene: TRBD2
v_gene: TRBV7-2
j_gene: TRBJ2-1

CDR3nt: TGTGCCACCAGTTGGGGCAGGAGCACAGATACGCAGTATTTT
CDR3aa: CATSWGRSTDTQYF
d_gene: .
v_gene: TRBV24-1
j_gene: TRBJ2-3

CDR3nt: TGTGCCAGCAGCTTGGGGGGGGTCCAAGAGACCCAGTACTTC
CDR3aa: CASSLGGVQETQYF
d_gene: TRBD2
v_gene: TRBV7-2
j_gene: TRBJ2-5

CDR3nt: TGTGCCAGCAGTCAGGGGAGCCAAGAGACCCAGTACTTC
CDR3aa: CASSQGSQETQYF
d_gene: .
v_gene: TRBV6-4
j_gene: TRBJ2-5

CDR3nt: TGCGCCAGCAGTGACGGGACAGGAGGCCAAGAGACCCAGTACTTC
CDR3aa: CASSDGTGGQETQYF
d_gene: TRBD1
v_gene: TRBV5-1
j_gene: TRBJ2-5

CDR3nt: TGTGCCATCAGTGAGTCGAAGACTTCTAATGGCTACACCTTC
CDR3aa: CAISESKTSNGYTF
d_gene: .
v_gene: TRBV10-3
j_gene: TRBJ1-2

CDR3nt: TGCGCCAGCAGCCAGACACAGAGCTCCTATAATTCACCCCTCCACTTT
CDR3aa: CASSQTQSSYNSPLHF
d_gene: .
v_gene: TRBV5-1
j_gene: TRBJ1-6

CDR3nt: TGTGCCAGCAGTTCTAGATCGACAGGGACAGGCAATCAGCCCCAGCATTTT
CDR3aa: CASSSRSTGTGNQPQHF
d_gene: TRBD1
v_gene: TRBV28
j_gene: TRBJ1-5

CDR3nt: TGTGCCAGCAGTTTAAAGGGACAGGGAGTTGATGGCTACACCTTC
CDR3aa: CASSLKGQGVDGYTF
d_gene: TRBD1
v_gene: TRBV2
j_gene: TRBJ1-2